The subject of this entry is one T cell receptor (beta chain). The sample is drawn from a study of T-cell reconstitution after alpha-beta-depleted transplantation in children. TCRbeta library construction was performed incorporating unique molecular identifiers. A single record per CDR3 protein comes from TCRdb applying MiXCR to the PCR reads. The profile shows some 340,000 distinct CDR3 sequences, over 9% of them singletons. The clonotype originates from a human donor who donated a stem cell graft to a child with acute lymphoblastic leukemia. The sequencing used PBMCs from the stem cell graft donor, collected from the stem cell graft.

CDR3: CASSVGTSGLHRTDTQYF. The CDR3 coding sequence is TGTGCCAGCAGCGTTGGGACTAGCGGGCTCCACCGCACAGATACGCAGTATTTT. The chain combines TRBV9 with TRBJ2-3, with 12 bases matching TRBD2. The CDR3 has 18 amino acids. The V segment lost 2 bases and the J segment 1 base; nucleotides outside the gene matches: 8. CDR1 and CDR2 (germline): SGDLS, YYNGEE.